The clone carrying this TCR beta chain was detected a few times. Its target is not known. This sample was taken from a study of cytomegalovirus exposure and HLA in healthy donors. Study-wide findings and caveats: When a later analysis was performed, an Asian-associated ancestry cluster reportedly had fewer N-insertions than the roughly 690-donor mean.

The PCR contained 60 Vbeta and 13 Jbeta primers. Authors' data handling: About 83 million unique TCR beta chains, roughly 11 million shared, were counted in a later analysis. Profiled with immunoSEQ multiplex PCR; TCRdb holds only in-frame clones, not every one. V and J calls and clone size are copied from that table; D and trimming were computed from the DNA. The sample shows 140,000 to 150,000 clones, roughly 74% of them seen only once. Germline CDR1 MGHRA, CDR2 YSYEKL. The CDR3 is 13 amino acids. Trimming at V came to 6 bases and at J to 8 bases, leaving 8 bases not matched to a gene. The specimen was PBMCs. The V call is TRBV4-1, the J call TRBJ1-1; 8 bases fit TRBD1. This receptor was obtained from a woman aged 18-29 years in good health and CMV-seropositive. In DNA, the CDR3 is TGCGCCAGCAGGAATCAGGGGGCAAGAGAAGCTTTCTTT. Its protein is CASRNQGAREAFF.